The rows below give T cell receptor beta chains drawn from one sample of a study of cytomegalovirus exposure and HLA in healthy donors. Only in-frame clones appear in the TCRdb table, and some are missing; sequencing was by immunoSEQ multiplex PCR. Found here are roughly 100,000 clones, about 88% of them singletons; the top ten hold 4%. Sequenced sample: PBMCs. These TCRs come from a woman between 18 and 29 years old in good health and CMV-seropositive. CDR3s include the opening cysteine and the closing phenylalanine or tryptophan. Each record gives: clone size, V gene, D gene, J gene, CDR3 DNA, CDR3 protein. A D gene is named only where the DNA matches it firmly. Clone size, where shown, is once, few, many, or a class for clones that have expanded.

>.|TRBV6-6|TRBD1|TRBJ2-5
TGTGCCAGCAGCCCACCGGGACAGCCCCAAGAGACCCAGTACTTC
CASSPPGQPQETQYF
>.|TRBV4-2|.|TRBJ1-1
TGTGCCAGCAGCCAGTTCTTAGGGGCAGGGAACACTGAAGCTTTCTTT
CASSQFLGAGNTEAFF
>few|TRBV2|.|TRBJ1-1
TGTGCCAGCGGGGAGACTGAAGCTTTCTTT
CASGETEAFF
>.|TRBV7-6|.|TRBJ2-3
TGTGCCAGCAGCTTAGAAACTGGGGCTGAGGCAGATACGCAGTATTTT
CASSLETGAEADTQYF
>.|TRBV2|.|TRBJ2-5
TGTGCCAGCATCCGGGGGGCAGGACAAGAGACCCAGTACTTC
CASIRGAGQETQYF
>.|TRBV6-5|.|TRBJ2-5
TGTGCCAGCAGAGATACCGGAGGGGAGACCCAGTACTTC
CASRDTGGETQYF
>.|TRBV27|TRBD1|TRBJ2-1
TGTGCCAGCAGGGGACAGAATTCCTACAATGAGCAGTTCTTC
CASRGQNSYNEQFF
>medium-sized|TRBV18|.|TRBJ1-5
TGTGCCAGCTCACCACCAATGGCTACATCAGGGAATCAGCCCCAGCATTTT
CASSPPMATSGNQPQHF
>.|TRBV15|.|TRBJ1-4
TGTGCCACCAGCCGGGGGTCTCCTAATGAAAAACTGTTTTTT
CATSRGSPNEKLFF
>.|TRBV29-1|TRBD1|TRBJ1-2
TGCAGCGTTGACTTTTTGGGACAGGGGGCGGGCTACACCTTC
CSVDFLGQGAGYTF
>.|TRBV28|.|TRBJ1-1
TGTGCCAGCAGCCCTCGGCCGGGCACTGAAGCTTTCTTT
CASSPRPGTEAFF
>.|TRBV19|.|TRBJ1-1
TGTGCCACTCAGCGGGTGGGACTGGTGGTCACTGAAGCTTTCTTT
CATQRVGLVVTEAFF
>.|TRBV19|.|TRBJ1-1
TGTGCCAGTAGTATGTTGGGGGGGAACACTGAAGCTTTCTTT
CASSMLGGNTEAFF
>.|TRBV5-1|.|TRBJ2-2
TGCGCCAGCAGCCTCAGCCCACAGGGAGACACCGGGGAGCTGTTTTTT
CASSLSPQGDTGELFF
>.|TRBV16|.|TRBJ2-1
TGTGCCAGCAGCCAACCATACAATGAGCAGTTCTTC
CASSQPYNEQFF
>.|TRBV5-4|TRBD1|TRBJ2-7
TGTGCCAGCAAGAGAGGACAGGACTACGAGCAGTACTTC
CASKRGQDYEQYF
>.|TRBV6-5|TRBD1|TRBJ2-7
TGTGCCAGCGGGGACAGTTCCTACGAGCAGTACTTC
CASGDSSYEQYF
>once|TRBV4-1|.|TRBJ2-7
TGCGCCAGCAGCCAAGTGGACACTGAATACGAGCAGTACTTC
CASSQVDTEYEQYF
>.|TRBV30|.|TRBJ1-1
TGTGCCTGGATGTTGGGCATAAACCACAGGATTGGAACTGAAGCTTTCTTT
CAWMLGINHRIGTEAFF
>.|TRBV6-5|.|TRBJ1-4
TGTGCCAGCAGTTGGACAAGAACTAATGAAAAACTGTTTTTT
CASSWTRTNEKLFF